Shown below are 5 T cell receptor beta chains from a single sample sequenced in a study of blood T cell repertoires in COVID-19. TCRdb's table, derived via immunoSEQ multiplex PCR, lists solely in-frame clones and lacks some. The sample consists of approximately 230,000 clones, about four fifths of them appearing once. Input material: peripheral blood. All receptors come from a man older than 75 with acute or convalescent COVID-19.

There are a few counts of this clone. This CDR3 is CASSHTNTLSGNTIYF. The CDR3 nucleotides read TGTGCCAGCAGCCACACTAACACCCTCTCTGGAAACACCATATATTTT. The chain carries TRBV7-9 and TRBJ1-3; D gene unclear. V was trimmed by 5 bases and J by 0 bases, leaving 14 bases between them. This CDR3 is 16 amino acids long. CDR1 and CDR2 (germline): SEHNR, FQNEAQ (reference sequence).

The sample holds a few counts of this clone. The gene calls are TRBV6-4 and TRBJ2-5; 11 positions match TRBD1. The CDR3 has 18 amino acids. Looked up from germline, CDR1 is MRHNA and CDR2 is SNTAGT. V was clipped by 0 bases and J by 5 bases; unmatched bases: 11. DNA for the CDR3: TGTGCCAGCAGTGACTCCGTCGGACAGGGGGCGGCTAGGGAGACCCAGTACTTC. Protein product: CASSDSVGQGAARETQYF.

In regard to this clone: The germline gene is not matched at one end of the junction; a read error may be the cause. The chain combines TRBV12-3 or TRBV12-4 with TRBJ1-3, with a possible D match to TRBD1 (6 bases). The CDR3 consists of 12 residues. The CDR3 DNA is TGTGCCCAGGGGTTCTCTGGAAACACCATGTATTTT. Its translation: CAQGFSGNTMYF.

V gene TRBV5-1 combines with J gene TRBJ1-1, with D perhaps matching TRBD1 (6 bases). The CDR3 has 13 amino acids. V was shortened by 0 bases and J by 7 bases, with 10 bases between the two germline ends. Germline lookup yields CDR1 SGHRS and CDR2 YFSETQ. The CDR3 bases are TGCGCCAGCAGCTTGGCAGGGGAGGGTGAAGCTTTCTTT. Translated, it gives CASSLAGEGEAFF.

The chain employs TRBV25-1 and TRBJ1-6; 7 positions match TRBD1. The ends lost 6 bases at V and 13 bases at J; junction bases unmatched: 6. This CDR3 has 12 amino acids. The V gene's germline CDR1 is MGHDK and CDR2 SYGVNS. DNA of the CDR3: TGTGCCAGCAGCCCGACAGGGTCTCCCCTCCACTTT. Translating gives CASSPTGSPLHF.